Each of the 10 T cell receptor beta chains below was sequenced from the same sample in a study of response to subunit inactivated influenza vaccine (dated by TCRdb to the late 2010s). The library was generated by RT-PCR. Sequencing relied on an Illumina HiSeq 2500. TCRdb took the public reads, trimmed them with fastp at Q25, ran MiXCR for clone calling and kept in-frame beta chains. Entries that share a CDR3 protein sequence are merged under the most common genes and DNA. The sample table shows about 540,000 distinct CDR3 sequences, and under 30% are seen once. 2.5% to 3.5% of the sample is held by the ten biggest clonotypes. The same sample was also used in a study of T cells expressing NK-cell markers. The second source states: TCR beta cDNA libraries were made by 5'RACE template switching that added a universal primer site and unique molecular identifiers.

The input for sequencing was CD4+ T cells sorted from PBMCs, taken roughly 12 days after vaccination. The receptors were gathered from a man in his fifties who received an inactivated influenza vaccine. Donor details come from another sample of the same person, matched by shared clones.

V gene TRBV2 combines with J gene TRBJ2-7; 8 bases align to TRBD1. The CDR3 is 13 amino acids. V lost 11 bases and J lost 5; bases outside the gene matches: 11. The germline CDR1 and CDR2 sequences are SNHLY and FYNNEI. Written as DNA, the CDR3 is TGTGCCGGTGGACGGACAGGGTTGGACGAGCAGTACTTC. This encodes CAGGRTGLDEQYF.

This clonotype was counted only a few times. The CDR3 sequence: CASSRTTPGRFSGANVLTF. The CDR3 DNA sequence: TGTGCCAGCAGCCGGACAACTCCGGGACGATTCTCTGGGGCCAACGTCCTGACTTTC. V is TRBV6-2 or TRBV6-3 and J is TRBJ2-6; D may be TRBD1 or TRBD2 (5 bases each). CDR3 length: 19 residues. The germline V gene encodes CDR1 MNHEY and CDR2 SVGEGT. Deletions cut 6 bases from V and 0 bases from J, with 21 bases between.

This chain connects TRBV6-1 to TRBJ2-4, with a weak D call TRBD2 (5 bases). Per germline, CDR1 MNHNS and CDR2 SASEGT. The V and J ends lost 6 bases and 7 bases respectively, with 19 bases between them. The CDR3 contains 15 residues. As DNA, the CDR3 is TGTGCCAGCAGCCCCATTATAGGGAGCCTCAACATTCAGTACTTC. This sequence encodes CASSPIIGSLNIQYF.

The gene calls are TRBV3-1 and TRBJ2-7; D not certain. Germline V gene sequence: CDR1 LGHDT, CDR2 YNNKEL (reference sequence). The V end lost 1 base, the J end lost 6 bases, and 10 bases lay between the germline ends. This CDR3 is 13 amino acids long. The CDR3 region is CASSQGVRTEQYF. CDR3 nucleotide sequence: TGTGCCAGCAGCCAAGGCGTGCGGACCGAGCAGTACTTC.

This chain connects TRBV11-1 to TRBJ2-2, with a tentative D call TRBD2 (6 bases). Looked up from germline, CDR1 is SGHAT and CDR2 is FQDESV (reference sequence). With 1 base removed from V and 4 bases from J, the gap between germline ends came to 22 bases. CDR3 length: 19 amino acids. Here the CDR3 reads CASSLGRGRARSLTGELFF. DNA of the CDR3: TGTGCCAGCAGCTTAGGGAGGGGCAGGGCTCGTTCTCTCACCGGGGAGCTGTTTTTT.

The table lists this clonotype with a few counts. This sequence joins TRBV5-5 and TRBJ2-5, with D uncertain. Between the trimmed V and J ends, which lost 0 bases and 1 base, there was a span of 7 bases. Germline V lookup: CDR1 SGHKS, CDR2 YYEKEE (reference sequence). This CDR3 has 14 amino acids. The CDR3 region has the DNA TGTGCCAGCAGCTTGGTTAGCACCCAAGAGACCCAGTACTTC. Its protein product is CASSLVSTQETQYF.

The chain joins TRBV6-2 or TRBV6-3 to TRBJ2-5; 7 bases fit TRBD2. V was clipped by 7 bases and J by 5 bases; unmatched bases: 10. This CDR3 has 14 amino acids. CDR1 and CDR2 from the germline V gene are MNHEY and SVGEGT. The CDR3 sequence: CASKLQRGGETQYF. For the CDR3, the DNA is TGTGCCAGCAAATTACAGCGCGGGGGTGAGACCCAGTACTTC.

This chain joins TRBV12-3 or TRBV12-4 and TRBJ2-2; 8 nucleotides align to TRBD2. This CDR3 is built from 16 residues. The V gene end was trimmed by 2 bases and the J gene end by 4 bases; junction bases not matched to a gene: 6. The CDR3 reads CASSLSSGKATGELFF. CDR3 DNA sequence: TGTGCCAGCAGTTTAAGTAGCGGGAAAGCCACCGGGGAGCTGTTTTTT.

The CDR3: CSAPHGPSDSYEQYF. In DNA, the CDR3 is TGCAGTGCTCCCCATGGGCCTAGCGACTCCTACGAGCAGTACTTC. The chain uses TRBV20-1 and TRBJ2-7; possible D gene TRBD2, 6 bases. V lost 5 bases, J lost 0 bases, and 17 bases lay in between. This CDR3 region has 15 residues. Germline V lookup: CDR1 DFQATT, CDR2 SNEGSKA (reference sequence).

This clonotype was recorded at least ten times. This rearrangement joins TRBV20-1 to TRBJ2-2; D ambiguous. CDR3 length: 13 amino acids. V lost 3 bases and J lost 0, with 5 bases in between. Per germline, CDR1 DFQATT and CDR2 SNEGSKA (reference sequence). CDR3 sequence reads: CSASRTNTGELFF. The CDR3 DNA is TGCAGTGCTAGCAGGACGAACACCGGGGAGCTGTTTTTT.